The 2 T cell receptor beta chains below come from one sample, sequenced in a study of blood T cell repertoires in COVID-19. Sequencing was performed with immunoSEQ multiplex PCR; in TCRdb, only in-frame clones are kept and a portion is missing. This table has some 200,000 clones, roughly 89% appearing once. Material: PBMCs or T cells enriched from blood (not recorded which). Every receptor here comes from a middle-aged woman with acute COVID-19.

The chain uses TRBV7-2 and TRBJ1-4; 7 nucleotides match TRBD1. CDR1 is SGHTA, CDR2 FQGNSA, per germline. There are 11 residues in the CDR3. With 5 bases clipped from V and 14 bases from J, the junction kept 5 bases outside the gene matches. CDR3 nucleotide sequence: TGTGCCAGCAGCCCAGGGACAGAGCTGTTTTTT. Encoded protein: CASSPGTELFF.

The sample holds a few counts of this clone. The chain combines TRBV6-2 or TRBV6-3 with TRBJ2-7; weak D call: TRBD1 (5 bases). The V gene lost 5 bases and the J gene lost 5 bases, with 13 bases spanning the gap. The CDR3 covers 13 residues. Germline V CDR1 and CDR2: MNHEY, SVGEGT. CDR3 sequence (DNA): TGTGCCAGCAGTACCAGGGTTGTGAACGAGCAGTACTTC. Protein sequence: CASSTRVVNEQYF.